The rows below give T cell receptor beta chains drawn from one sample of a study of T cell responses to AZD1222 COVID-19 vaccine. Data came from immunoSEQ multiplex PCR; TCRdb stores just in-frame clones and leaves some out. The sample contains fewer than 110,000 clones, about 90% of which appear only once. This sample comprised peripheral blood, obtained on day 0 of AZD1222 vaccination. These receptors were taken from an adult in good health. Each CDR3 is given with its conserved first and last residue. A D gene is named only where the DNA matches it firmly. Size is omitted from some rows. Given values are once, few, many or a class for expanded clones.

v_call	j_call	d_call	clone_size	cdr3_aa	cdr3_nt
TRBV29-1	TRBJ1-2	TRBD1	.	CSSGTGLGGYTF	TGCAGTTCCGGGACAGGGCTTGGGGGCTACACCTTC
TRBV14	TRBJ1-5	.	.	CASSHYGGRAKPQHF	TGTGCCAGCAGCCATTACGGGGGGCGCGCAAAGCCCCAGCATTTT
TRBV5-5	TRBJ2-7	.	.	CASSFRDIFSEQYF	TGTGCCAGCAGCTTCAGGGACATCTTTTCCGAGCAGTACTTC
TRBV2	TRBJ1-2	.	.	CASSPSGGGYTF	TGTGCCAGCAGCCCCTCGGGAGGTGGCTACACCTTC
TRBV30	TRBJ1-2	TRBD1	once	CAWRLIGTGANYGYTF	TGTGCCTGGAGACTCATCGGGACAGGGGCGAACTATGGCTACACCTTC
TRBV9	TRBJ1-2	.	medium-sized	CASSVVAGPYGYTF	TGTGCCAGCAGCGTAGTGGCGGGTCCCTATGGCTACACCTTC
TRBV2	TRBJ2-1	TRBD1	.	CASRQGALNHEQFF	TGTGCCAGCAGACAGGGGGCGCTTAACCATGAGCAGTTCTTC
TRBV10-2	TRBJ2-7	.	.	CASSVTEYEQYF	TGCGCCAGCAGTGTCACAGAATACGAGCAGTACTTC
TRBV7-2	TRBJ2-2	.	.	CASSLAGNTGELFF	TGTGCCAGCAGCTTAGCGGGGAACACCGGGGAGCTGTTTTTT
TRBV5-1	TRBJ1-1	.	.	CASSPTTGNTEAFF	TGCGCCAGCAGCCCCACCACAGGGAACACTGAAGCTTTCTTT
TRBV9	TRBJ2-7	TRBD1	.	CASSVAGTGSYEQYF	TGTGCCAGCAGCGTAGCGGGGACAGGTTCCTACGAGCAGTACTTC
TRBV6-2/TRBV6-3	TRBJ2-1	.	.	CASSSTTPMYYEQFF	TGTGCCAGCAGTTCGACAACCCCCATGTATTATGAGCAGTTCTTC
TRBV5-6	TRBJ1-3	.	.	CASSGGPTSSGNTIYF	TGTGCCAGCAGCGGGGGACCAACGAGCTCTGGAAACACCATATATTTT
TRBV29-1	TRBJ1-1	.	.	CSVHSGAGTEAFF	TGCAGCGTTCATTCAGGGGCTGGAACTGAAGCTTTCTTT
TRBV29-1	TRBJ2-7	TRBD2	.	CSVGEGYEQYF	TGCAGCGTTGGGGAGGGCTACGAGCAGTACTTC
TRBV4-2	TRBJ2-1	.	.	CASSQTGQSDEQFF	TGTGCCAGCAGCCAGACGGGGCAGAGTGATGAGCAGTTCTTC
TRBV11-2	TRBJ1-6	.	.	CASSYRGGTPLHF	TGTGCCAGCAGCTATCGGGGAGGGACACCCCTCCACTTT
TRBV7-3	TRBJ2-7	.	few	CASALSGTRDEQYF	TGTGCCAGCGCACTCTCCGGGACGAGAGACGAGCAGTACTTC
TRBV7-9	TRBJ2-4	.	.	CASSPPPDGKNIQYF	TGTGCCAGCAGCCCTCCCCCGGACGGAAAAAACATTCAGTACTTC
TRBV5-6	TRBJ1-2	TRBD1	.	CASSQGGLDNYGYTF	TGTGCCAGCAGCCAGGGGGGACTTGACAACTATGGCTACACCTTC
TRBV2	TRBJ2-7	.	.	CASTRQPIVHEQYF	TGTGCCAGCACTAGACAGCCGATTGTCCACGAGCAGTACTTC
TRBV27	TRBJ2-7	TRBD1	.	CASSSRITWTQGVYEQYF	TGTGCCAGCAGTTCGCGAATTACCTGGACACAGGGGGTTTACGAGCAGTACTTC
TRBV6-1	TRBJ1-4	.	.	CASSQAYNNEKLFF	TGTGCCAGCAGTCAAGCATACAATAATGAAAAACTGTTTTTT